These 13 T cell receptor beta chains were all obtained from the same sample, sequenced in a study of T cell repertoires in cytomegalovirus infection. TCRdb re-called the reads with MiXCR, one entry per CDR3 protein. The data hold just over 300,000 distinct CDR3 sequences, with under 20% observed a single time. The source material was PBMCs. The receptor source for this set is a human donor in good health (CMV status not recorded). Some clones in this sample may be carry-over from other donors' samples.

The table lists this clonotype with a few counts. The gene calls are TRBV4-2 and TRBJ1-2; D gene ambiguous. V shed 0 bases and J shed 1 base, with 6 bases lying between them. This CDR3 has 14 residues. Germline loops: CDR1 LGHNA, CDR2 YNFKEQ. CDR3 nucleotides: TGTGCCAGCAGCCAAGACGAAGATAACTATGGCTACACCTTC. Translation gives CASSQDEDNYGYTF.

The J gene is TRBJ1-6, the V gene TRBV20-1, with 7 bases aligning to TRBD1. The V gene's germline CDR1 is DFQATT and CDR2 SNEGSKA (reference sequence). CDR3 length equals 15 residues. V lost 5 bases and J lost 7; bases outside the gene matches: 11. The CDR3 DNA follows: TGCAGTGCTGAATTCGAGGGACAGTTGAATTCACCCCTCCACTTT. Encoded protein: CSAEFEGQLNSPLHF.

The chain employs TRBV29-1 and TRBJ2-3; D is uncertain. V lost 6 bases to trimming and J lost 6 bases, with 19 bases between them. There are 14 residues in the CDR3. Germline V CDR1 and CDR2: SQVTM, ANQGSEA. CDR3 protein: CSVRNGQPLDTQYF. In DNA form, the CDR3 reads TGCAGCGTGAGAAATGGCCAGCCCTTGGATACGCAGTATTTT.

The CDR3 DNA reads as TGTGCCAGCAGCTTAGTCCCCCCATTGGTGGCAGCTTTCTTT. Its translation: CASSLVPPLVAAFF. The chain recombines TRBV7-9 with TRBJ1-1; D is undetermined. V lost 1 base, J lost 10 bases, and 16 bases lay in between. The germline V gene encodes CDR1 SEHNR and CDR2 FQNEAQ (reference sequence). This CDR3 spans 14 amino acids.

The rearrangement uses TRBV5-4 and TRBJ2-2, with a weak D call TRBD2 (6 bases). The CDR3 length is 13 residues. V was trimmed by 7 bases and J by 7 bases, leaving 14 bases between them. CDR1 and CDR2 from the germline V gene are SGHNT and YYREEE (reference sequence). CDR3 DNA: TGTGCCAGCCGAGCTTACGGGGGCGGGGAGCTGTTTTTT. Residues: CASRAYGGGELFF.

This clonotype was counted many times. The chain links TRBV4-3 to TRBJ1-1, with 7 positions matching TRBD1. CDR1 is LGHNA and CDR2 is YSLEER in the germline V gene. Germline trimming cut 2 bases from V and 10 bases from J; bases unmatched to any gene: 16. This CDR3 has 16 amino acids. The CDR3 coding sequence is TGCGCCAGCAGCCAAAACGGACAGGTCTCGGGGGAGCGAGCTTTCTTT. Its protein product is CASSQNGQVSGERAFF.

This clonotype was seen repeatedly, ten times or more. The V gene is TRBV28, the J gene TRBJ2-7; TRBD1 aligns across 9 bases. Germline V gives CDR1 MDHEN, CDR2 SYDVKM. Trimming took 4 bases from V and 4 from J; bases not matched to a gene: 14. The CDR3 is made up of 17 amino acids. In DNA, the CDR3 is TGTGCCAGCAGTTCCCCGTCCCGGGACAGGGTTCAATACGAGCAGTACTTC. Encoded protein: CASSSPSRDRVQYEQYF.

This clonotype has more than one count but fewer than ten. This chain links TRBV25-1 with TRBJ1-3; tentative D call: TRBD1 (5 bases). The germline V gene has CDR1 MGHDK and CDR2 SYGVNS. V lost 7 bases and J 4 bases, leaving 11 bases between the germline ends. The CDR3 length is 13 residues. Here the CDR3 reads CASIEGWGNTIYF. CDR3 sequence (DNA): TGTGCCAGCATTGAGGGGTGGGGAAACACCATATATTTT.

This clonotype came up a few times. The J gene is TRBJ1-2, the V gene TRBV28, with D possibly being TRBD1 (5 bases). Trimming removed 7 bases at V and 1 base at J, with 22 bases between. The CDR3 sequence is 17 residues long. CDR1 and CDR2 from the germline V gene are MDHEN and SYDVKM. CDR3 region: CASNGRATLLNNYGYTF. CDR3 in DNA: TGTGCCAGCAACGGCAGGGCAACACTTCTGAATAACTATGGCTACACCTTC.

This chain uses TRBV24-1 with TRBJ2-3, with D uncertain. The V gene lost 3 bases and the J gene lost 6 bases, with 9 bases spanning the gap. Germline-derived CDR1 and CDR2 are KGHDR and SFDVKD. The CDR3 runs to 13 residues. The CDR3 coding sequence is TGTGCCACCAGTGATAAGCATCTGGATACGCAGTATTTT. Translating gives CATSDKHLDTQYF.

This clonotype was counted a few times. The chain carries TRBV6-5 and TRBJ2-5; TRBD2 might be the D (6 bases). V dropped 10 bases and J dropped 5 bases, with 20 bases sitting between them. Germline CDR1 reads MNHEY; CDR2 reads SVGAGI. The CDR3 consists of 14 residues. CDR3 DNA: TGTGCCACCGGAAGGCTTGGGACTGCGGAGACCCAGTACTTC. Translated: CATGRLGTAETQYF.

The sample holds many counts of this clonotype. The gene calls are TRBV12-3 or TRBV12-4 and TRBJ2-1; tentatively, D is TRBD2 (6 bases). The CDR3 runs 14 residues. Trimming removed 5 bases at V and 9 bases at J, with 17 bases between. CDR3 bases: TGTGCCAGCAGTCTCATGGGGGGTCGACTTGAGCAGTTCTTC. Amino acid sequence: CASSLMGGRLEQFF.

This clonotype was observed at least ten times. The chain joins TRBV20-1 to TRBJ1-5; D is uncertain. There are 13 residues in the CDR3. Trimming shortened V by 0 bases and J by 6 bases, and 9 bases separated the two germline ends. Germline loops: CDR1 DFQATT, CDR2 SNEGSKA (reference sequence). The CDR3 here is CSARDRGFQPQHF. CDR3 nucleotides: TGCAGTGCTAGAGATCGAGGGTTTCAGCCCCAGCATTTT.